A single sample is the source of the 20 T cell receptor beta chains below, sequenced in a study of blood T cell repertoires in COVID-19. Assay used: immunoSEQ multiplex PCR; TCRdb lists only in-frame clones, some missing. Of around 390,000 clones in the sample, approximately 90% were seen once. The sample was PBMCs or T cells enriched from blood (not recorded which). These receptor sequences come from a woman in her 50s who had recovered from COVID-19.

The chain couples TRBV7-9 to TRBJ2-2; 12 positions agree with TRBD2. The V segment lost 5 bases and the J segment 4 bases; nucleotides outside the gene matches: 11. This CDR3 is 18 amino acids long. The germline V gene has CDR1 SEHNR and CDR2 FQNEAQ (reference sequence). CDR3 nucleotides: TGTGCCAGCAGCCTCGATCGACTAGCGGGGGATTTCACCGGGGAGCTGTTTTTT. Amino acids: CASSLDRLAGDFTGELFF.

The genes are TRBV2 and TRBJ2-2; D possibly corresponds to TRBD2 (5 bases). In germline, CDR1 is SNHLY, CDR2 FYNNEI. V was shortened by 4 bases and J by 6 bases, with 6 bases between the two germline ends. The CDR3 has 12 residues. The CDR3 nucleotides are TGTGCCAGCAGTGCCGGGGCCGGGGAGCTGTTTTTT. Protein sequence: CASSAGAGELFF.

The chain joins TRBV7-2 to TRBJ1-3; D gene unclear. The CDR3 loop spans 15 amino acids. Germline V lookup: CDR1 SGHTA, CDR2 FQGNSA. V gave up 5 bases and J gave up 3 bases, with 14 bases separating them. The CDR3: CASSAANPVGNTIYF. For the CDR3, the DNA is TGTGCCAGCAGCGCGGCTAACCCGGTTGGAAACACCATATATTTT.

The CDR3 here is CASSSSGDGGRVSPLHF. CDR3 nucleotide sequence: TGTGCCAGCAGTTCGAGTGGTGACGGGGGGCGCGTTTCACCCCTCCACTTT. The chain uses TRBV28 and TRBJ1-6; TRBD1 might be the D (6 bases). Germline V gene data show CDR1 as MDHEN and CDR2 as SYDVKM. V was clipped by 4 bases and J by 9 bases, with 22 bases between them. This CDR3 is 17 amino acids long.

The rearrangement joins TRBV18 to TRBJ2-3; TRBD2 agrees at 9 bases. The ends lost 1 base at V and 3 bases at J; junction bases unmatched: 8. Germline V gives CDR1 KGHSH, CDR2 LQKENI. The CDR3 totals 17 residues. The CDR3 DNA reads TGTGCCAGCTCACCACTACCCCTAGCGGGGAGAACAGATACGCAGTATTTT. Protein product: CASSPLPLAGRTDTQYF.

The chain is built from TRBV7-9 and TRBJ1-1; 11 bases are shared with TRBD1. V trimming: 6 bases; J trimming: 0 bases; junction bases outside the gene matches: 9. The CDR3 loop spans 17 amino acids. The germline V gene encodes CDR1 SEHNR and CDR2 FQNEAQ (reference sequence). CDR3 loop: CASSQGQGAILNTEAFF. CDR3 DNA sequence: TGTGCCAGCAGTCAAGGACAGGGGGCAATATTGAACACTGAAGCTTTCTTT.

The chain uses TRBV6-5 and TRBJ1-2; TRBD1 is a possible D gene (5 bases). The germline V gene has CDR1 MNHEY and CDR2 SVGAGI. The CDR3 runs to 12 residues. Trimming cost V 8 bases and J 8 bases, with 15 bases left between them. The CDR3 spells CASLGPQKGYTF. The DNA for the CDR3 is TGTGCCAGCCTGGGGCCGCAGAAAGGCTACACCTTC.

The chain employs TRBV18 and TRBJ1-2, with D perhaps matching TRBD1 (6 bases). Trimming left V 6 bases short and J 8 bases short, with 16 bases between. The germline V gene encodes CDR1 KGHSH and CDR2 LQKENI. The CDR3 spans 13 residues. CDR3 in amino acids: CASSPDRSGGYTF. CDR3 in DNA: TGTGCCAGCTCGCCCGACAGGTCTGGGGGCTACACCTTC.

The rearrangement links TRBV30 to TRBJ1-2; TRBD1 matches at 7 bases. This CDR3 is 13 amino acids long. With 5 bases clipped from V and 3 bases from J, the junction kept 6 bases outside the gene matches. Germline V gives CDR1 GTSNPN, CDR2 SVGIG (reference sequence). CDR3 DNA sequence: TGTGCCTGGGGGACAGCGCGCTACTATGGCTACACCTTC. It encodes CAWGTARYYGYTF.

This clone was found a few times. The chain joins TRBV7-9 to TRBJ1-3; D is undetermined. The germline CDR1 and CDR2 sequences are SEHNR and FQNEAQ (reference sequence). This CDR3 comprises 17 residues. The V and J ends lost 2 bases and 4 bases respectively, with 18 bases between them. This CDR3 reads CASSLFSSAIPGNTIYF. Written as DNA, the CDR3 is TGTGCCAGCAGCTTATTTTCTTCTGCTATACCCGGAAACACCATATATTTT.

This CDR3 is CASSTAGGTDTQYF. CDR3 coding DNA: TGCGCCAGCAGCACGGCCGGGGGGACAGATACGCAGTATTTT. This chain connects TRBV5-1 to TRBJ2-3; 7 bases align to TRBD2. V trimming: 4 bases; J trimming: 3 bases; junction bases outside the gene matches: 5. The CDR3 length is 14 residues. CDR1 is SGHRS, CDR2 YFSETQ, per germline.

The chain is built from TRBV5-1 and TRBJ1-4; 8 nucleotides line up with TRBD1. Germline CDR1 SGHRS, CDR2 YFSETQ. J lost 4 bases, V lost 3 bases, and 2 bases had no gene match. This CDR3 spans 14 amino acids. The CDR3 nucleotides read TGCGCCAGCAGCTGGACAGGGAATAATGAAAAACTGTTTTTT. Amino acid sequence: CASSWTGNNEKLFF.

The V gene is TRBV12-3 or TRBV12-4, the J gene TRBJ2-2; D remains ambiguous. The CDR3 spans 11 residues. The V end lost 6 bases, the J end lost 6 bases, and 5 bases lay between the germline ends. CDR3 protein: CASSLSGELFF. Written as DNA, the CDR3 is TGTGCCAGCAGCCTCTCCGGGGAGCTGTTTTTT.

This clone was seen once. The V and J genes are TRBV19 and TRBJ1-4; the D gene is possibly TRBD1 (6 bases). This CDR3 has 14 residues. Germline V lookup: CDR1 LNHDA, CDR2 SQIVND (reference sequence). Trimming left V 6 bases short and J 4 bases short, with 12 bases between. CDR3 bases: TGTGCCAGTAGCGACGGACAGTTTAATGAAAAACTGTTTTTT. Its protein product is CASSDGQFNEKLFF.

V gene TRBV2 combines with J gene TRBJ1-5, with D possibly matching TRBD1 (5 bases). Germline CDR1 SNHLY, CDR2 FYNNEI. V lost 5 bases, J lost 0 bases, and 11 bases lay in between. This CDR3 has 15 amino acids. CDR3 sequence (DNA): TGTGCCAGCAGTTTGGGGGGATATAGCAATCAGCCCCAGCATTTT. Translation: CASSLGGYSNQPQHF.

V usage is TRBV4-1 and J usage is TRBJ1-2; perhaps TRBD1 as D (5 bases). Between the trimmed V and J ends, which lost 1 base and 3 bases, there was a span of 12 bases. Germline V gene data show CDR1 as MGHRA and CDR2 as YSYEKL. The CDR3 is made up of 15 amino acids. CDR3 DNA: TGCGCCAGCAGCCAAGCTCCAGGGAACCACTATGGCTACACCTTC. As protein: CASSQAPGNHYGYTF.

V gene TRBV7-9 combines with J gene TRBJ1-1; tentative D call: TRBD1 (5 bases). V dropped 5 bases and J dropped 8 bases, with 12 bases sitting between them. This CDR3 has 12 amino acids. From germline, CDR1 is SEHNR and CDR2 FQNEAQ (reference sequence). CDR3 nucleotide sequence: TGTGCCAGCAGCGCCAGGGTAGGCGAAGCTTTCTTT. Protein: CASSARVGEAFF.

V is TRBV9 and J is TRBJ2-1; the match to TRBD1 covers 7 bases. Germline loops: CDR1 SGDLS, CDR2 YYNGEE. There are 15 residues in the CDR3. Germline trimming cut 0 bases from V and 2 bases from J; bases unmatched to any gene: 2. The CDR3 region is CASSVGQGTYNEQFF. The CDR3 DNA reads TGTGCCAGCAGCGTAGGACAGGGAACCTACAATGAGCAGTTCTTC.

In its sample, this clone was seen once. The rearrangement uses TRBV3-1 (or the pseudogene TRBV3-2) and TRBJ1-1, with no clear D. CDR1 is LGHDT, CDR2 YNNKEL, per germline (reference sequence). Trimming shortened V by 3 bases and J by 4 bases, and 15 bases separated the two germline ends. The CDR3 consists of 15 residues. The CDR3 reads CASSHNAGYSTEAFF. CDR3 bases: TGTGCCAGCAGCCATAACGCGGGGTACAGCACTGAAGCTTTCTTT.

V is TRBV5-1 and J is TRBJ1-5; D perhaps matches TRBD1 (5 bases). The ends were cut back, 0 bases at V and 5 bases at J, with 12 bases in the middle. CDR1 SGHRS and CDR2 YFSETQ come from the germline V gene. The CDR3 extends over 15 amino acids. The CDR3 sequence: CASSLAGFEDQPQHF. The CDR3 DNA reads TGCGCCAGCAGCTTGGCAGGGTTCGAGGATCAGCCCCAGCATTTT.